The following is a T cell receptor beta chain sequence with its context. Its antigen is unidentified. The data derive from a study of shared clonotypes between healthy human individuals. Study as a whole: For every donor, three CD4 naive, three CD4 memory, two CD8 naive and one CD8 memory plates were used.

V lost 4 bases to trimming and J lost 2 bases, with 15 bases between them. The CDR3 runs to 16 residues. The V gene's germline CDR1 is KGHSH and CDR2 LQKENI. The data were produced by immunoSEQ multiplex PCR, yet TCRdb's version contains in-frame clones alone and is incomplete. The sample comprises millions of clones, approximately 92% of which are singletons, and 0.13% to 0.15% rests with the top ten. Findings of the study overall: Non-shared clonotypes displayed generation probabilities falling below those of clonotypes present in all four donors. Generally, naive subsets came out with larger estimated richness than memory subsets.

Every one of the donors was a Caucasian adult that lived in Nashville, Tennessee. V usage is TRBV18 and J usage is TRBJ1-5, with a tentative D call TRBD1 (5 bases). The sample was naive CD4+ T cells sorted from blood. The subset here: CD45RA+ positively selected. The clonotype originates from a man aged 18 to 35 in good health. This chain's CDR3 is CASSLAPSGGNQPQHF. CDR3 DNA sequence: TGTGCCAGCTCACTGGCCCCCTCGGGGGGCAATCAGCCCCAGCATTTT. The full variable domain, with the rest looked up from reference TRBV18 and TRBJ1-5, is NAGVMQNPRHLVRRRGQEARLRCSPMKGHSHVYWYRQLPEEGLKFMVYLQKENIIDESGMPKERFSAEFPKEGPSILRIQQVVRGDSAAYFCASSLAPSGGNQPQHFGDGTRLSIL.